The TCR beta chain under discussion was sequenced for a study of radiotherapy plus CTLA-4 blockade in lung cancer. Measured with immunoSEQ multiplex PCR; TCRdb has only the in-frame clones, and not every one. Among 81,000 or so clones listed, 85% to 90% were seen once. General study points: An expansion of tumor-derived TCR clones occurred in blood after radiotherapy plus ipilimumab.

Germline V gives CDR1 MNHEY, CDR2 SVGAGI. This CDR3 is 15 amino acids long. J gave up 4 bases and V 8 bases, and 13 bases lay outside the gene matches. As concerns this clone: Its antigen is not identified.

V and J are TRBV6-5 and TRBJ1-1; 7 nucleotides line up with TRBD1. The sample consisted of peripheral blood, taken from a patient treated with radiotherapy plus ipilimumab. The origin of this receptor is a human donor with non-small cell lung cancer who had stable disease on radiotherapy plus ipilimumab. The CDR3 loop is CASFRPDSGGTEAFF. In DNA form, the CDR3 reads TGTGCCAGCTTCAGACCCGATTCAGGGGGCACTGAAGCTTTCTTT.